By its share, the clone carrying this T cell receptor beta chain is medium-sized (0.01 to 0.1%). Its matching antigen is unknown. The record originates from a study of circulating CD8 cells and anti-PD-1 response in melanoma. Study context: Patients received intravenous nivolumab, 3 mg/kg, every 2 weeks. Of about 13 patients, seven got anti-PD-1 first and six had prior therapy. Study-wide points: DNEG was most diverse; TIGIT repertoires were least diverse. Previously treated and treatment-naive patients were pooled together.

Using about 15 ng of total RNA, TCR libraries were made with the QIAseq Immune Repertoire TCR panel. One entry per CDR3 protein, called by TCRdb with MiXCR from the reads. In the table there are some 270 distinct CDR3 sequences, roughly 15% of which are singletons. Live CD3+CD8+TCRalphabeta+ cells were sorted into four subsets by PD-1 and/or TIGIT. Trimming pared 3 bases from V and 5 bases from J, leaving 8 bases between. Germline CDR1 reads SGDLS; CDR2 reads YYNGEE. This CDR3 region has 12 residues. V gene TRBV9 combines with J gene TRBJ1-1; no definite D call. This clonotype was obtained from a human donor with melanoma. The material sequenced was CD8+ T cells from PBMCs, taken at baseline or after one month of anti-PD-1 therapy (not recorded which). CDR3 nucleotide sequence: TGTGCCAGCAGCGGACATGAAACTGAAGCTTTCTTT. Amino acids: CASSGHETEAFF. The full variable domain, its missing parts supplied by reference TRBV9 and TRBJ1-1, is DSGVTQTPKHLITATGQRVTLRCSPRSGDLSVYWYQQSLDQGLQFLIQYYNGEERAKGNILERFSAQQFPDLHSELNLSSLELGDSALYFCASSGHETEAFFGQGTRLTVV.